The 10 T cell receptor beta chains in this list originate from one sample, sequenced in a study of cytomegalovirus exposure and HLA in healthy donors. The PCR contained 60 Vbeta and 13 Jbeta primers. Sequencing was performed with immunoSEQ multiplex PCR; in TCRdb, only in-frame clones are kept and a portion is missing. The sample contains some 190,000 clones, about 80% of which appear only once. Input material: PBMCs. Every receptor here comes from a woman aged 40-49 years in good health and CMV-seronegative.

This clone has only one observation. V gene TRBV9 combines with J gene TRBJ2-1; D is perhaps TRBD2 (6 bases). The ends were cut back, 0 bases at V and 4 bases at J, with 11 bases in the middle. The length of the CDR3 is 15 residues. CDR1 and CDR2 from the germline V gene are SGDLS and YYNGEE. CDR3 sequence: CASSVGLEGYNEQFF. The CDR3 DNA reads TGTGCCAGCAGCGTAGGACTAGAGGGGTACAATGAGCAGTTCTTC.

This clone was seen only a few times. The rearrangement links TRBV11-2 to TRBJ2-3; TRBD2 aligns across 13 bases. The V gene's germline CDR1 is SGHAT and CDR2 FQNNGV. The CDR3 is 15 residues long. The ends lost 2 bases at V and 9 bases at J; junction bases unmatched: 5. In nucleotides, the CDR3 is TGTGCCAGCAGCTTACGTGGACTAGCGGGAGCGACGCAGTATTTT. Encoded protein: CASSLRGLAGATQYF.

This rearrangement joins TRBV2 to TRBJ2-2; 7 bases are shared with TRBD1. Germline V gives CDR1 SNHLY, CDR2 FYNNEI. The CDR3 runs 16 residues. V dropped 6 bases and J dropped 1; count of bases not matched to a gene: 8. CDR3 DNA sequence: TGTGCCAGCAGCCTATTTAGGACAGGGAACACCGGGGAGCTGTTTTTT. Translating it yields CASSLFRTGNTGELFF.

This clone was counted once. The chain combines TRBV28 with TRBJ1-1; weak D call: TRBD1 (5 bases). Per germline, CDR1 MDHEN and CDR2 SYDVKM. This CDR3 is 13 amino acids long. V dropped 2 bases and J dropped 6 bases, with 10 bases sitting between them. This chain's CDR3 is CASSLRTIAEAFF. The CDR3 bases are TGTGCCAGCAGTTTAAGGACAATCGCTGAAGCTTTCTTT.

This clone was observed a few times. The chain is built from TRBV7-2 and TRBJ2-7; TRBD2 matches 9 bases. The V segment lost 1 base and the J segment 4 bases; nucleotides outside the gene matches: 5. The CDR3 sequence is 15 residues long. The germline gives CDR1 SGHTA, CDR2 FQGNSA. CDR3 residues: CASSLGGLASYEQYF. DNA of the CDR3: TGTGCCAGCAGCTTAGGCGGACTAGCGAGTTACGAGCAGTACTTC.

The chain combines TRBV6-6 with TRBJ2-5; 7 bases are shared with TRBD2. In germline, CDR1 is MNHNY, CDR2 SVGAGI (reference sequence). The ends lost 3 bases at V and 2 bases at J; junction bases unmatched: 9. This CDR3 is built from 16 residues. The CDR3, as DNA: TGTGCCAGCAGTTATGGGGGGGAGTCCGGACAAGAGACCCAGTACTTC. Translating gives CASSYGGESGQETQYF.

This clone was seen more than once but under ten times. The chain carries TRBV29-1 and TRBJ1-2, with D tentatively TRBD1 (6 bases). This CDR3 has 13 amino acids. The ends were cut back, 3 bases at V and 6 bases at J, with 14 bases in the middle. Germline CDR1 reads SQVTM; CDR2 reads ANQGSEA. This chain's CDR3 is CSVEGASADGYTF. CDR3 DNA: TGCAGCGTTGAGGGGGCAAGCGCTGATGGCTACACCTTC.

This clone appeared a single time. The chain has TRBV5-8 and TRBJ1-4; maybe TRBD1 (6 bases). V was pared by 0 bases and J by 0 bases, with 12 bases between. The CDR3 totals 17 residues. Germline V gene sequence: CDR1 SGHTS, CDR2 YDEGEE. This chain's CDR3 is CASSLGAGVPTNEKLFF. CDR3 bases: TGTGCCAGCAGCTTGGGGGCAGGGGTGCCAACTAATGAAAAACTGTTTTTT.

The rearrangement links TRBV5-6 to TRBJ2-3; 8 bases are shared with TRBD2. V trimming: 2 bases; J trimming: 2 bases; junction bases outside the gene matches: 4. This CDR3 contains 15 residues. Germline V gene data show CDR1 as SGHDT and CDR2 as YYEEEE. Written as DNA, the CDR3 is TGTGCCAGCAGCTTTCTAGCGGGTTACACAGATACGCAGTATTTT. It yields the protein CASSFLAGYTDTQYF.

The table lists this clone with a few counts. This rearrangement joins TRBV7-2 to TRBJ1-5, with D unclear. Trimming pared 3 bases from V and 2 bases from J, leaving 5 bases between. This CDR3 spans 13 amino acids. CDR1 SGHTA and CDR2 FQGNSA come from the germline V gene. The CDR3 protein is CASSFGGNQPQHF. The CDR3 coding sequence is TGTGCCAGCAGCTTCGGGGGCAATCAGCCCCAGCATTTT.